The clone carrying this TCR beta chain showed up many times. Its matching antigen is unknown. Each CDR3 protein gets one entry after TCRdb re-called the 5' RACE reads with MiXCR. The sample gives tens of thousands of distinct CDR3 sequences, around 30% of which show up once; 2% to 2.5% is in the top ten. The V gene's germline CDR1 is DFQATT and CDR2 SNEGSKA (reference sequence). This CDR3 contains 13 residues. Points from the study as a whole: The TCR gene usage of tumor memory CD4+ T cells clustered together with blood and lymph node memory CD4+ cells and with lymph node naive CD4+ cells.

Sequencing was carried out using tumor-infiltrating naive CD4+ T cells sorted from the breast tumor. Subset of the sample: naive CD4+ T cells, CD4+CD45RA+CD25-. V is TRBV20-1 and J is TRBJ2-3; 7 bases map to TRBD2. The receptor was isolated from a female donor with breast cancer. CDR3 sequence reads: CTGGGASTDTQYF. The CDR3 DNA is TGCACTGGGGGGGGAGCTAGCACAGATACGCAGTATTTT.